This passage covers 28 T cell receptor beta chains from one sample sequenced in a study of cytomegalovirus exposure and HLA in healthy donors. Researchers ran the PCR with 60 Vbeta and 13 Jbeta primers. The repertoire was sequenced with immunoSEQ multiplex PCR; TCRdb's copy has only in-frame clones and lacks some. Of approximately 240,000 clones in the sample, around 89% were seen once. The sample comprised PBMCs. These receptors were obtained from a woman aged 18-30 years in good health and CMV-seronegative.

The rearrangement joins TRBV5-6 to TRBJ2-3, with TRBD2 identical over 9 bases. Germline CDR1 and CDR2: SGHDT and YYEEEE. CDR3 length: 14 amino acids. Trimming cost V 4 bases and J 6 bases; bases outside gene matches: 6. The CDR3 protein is CASSGSGSADTQYF. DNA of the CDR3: TGTGCCAGCAGCGGTAGCGGGAGTGCGGATACGCAGTATTTT.

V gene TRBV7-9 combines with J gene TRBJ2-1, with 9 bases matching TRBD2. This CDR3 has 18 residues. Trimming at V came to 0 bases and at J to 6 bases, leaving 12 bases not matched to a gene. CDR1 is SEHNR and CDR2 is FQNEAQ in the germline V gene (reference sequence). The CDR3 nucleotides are TGTGCCAGCAGCTTAGCTATAGCTGCTAGCGGGAATCGCAATGAGCAGTTCTTC. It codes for CASSLAIAASGNRNEQFF.

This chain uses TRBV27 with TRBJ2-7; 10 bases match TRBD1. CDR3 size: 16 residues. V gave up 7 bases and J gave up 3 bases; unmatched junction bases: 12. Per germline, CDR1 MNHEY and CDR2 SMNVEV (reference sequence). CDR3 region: CASIESGTGANYEQYF. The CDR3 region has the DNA TGTGCCAGCATCGAATCCGGGACAGGGGCAAACTACGAGCAGTACTTC.

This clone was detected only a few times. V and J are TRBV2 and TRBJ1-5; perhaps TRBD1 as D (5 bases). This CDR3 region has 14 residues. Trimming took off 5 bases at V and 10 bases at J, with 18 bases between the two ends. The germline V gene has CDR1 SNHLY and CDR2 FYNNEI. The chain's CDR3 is CASSMQGPITPQHF. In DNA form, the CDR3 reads TGTGCCAGCAGTATGCAGGGCCCAATCACCCCCCAGCATTTT.

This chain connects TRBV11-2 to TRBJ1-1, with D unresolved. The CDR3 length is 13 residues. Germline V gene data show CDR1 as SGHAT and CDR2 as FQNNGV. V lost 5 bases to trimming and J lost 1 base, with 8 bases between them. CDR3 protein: CASSRSWNTEAFF. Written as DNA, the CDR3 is TGTGCCAGCAGCCGGAGCTGGAACACTGAAGCTTTCTTT. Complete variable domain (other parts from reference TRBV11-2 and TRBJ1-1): EAGVAQSPRYKIIEKRQSVAFWCNPISGHATLYWYQQILGQGPKLLIQFQNNGVVDDSQLPKDRFSAERLKGVDSTLKIQPAKLEDSAVYLCASSRSWNTEAFFGQGTRLTVV.

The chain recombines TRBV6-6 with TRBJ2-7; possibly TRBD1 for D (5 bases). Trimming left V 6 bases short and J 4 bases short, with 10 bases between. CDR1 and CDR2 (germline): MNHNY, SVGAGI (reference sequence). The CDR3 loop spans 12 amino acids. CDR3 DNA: TGTGCCAGCAGACAGGACCTATACGAGCAGTACTTC. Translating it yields CASRQDLYEQYF.

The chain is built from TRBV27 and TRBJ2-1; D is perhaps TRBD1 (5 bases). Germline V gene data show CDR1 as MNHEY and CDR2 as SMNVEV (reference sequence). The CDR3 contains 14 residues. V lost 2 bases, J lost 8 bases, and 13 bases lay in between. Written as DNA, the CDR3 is TGTGCCAGCAGTTTAGGGGCTGGGGCCGATGAGCAGTTCTTC. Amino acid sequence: CASSLGAGADEQFF.

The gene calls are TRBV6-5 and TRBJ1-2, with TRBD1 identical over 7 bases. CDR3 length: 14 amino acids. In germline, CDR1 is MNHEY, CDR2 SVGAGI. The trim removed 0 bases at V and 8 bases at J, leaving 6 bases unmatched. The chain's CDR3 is CASSYSARGKGYTF. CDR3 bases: TGTGCCAGCAGTTACTCGGCCAGGGGGAAGGGCTACACCTTC.

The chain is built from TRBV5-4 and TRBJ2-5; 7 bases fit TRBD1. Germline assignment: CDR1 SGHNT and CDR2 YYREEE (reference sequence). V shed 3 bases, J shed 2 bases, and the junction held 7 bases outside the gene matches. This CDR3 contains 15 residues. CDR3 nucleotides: TGTGCCAGCAGCTCCCGGGACAGAGTTCAAGAGACCCAGTACTTC. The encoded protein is CASSSRDRVQETQYF.

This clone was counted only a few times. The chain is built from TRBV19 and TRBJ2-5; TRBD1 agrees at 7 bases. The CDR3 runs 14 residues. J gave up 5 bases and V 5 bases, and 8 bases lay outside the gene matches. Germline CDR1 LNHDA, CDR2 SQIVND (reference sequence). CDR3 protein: CASSGSGTAETQYF. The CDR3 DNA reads TGTGCCAGTAGTGGCTCCGGGACAGCGGAGACCCAGTACTTC.

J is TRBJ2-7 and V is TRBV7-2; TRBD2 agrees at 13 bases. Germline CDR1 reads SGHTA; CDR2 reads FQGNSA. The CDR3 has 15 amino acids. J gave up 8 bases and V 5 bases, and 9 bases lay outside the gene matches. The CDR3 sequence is CASSPGLAGDLKQYF. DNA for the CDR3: TGTGCCAGCAGCCCCGGACTAGCGGGAGATCTTAAGCAGTACTTC.

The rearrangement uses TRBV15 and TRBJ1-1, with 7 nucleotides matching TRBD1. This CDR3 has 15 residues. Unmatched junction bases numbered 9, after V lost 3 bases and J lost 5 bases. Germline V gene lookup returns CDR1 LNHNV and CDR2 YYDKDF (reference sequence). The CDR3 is CATSSLEGARTEAFF. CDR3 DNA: TGTGCCACCAGCAGTTTGGAGGGGGCGCGTACTGAAGCTTTCTTT.

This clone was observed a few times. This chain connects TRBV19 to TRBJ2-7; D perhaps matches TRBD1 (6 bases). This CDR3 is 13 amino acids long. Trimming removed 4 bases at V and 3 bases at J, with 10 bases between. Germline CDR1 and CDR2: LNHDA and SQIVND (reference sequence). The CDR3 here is CASSTDRYYEQYF. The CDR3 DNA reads TGTGCCAGTAGTACGGACAGATACTACGAGCAGTACTTC.

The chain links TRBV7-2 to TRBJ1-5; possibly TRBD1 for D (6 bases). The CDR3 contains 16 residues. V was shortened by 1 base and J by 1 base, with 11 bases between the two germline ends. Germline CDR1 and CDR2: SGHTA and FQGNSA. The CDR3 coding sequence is TGTGCCAGCAGCTTAGTGGGGGGGCGAAGCAATCAGCCCCAGCATTTT. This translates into CASSLVGGRSNQPQHF.

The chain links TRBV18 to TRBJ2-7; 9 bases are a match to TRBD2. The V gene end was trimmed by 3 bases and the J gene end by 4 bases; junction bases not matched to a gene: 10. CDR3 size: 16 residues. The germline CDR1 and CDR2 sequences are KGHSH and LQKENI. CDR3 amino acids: CASSPSAGGPLYEQYF. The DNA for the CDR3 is TGTGCCAGCTCACCGTCTGCGGGAGGGCCGCTTTACGAGCAGTACTTC.

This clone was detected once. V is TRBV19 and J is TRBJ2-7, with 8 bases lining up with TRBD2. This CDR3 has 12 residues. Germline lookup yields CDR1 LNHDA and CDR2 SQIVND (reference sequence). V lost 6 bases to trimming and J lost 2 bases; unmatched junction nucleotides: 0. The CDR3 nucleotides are TGTGCCAGTAGCGGGAGGGCCTACGAGCAGTACTTC. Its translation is CASSGRAYEQYF.

CDR3 coding DNA: TGTGCCAGCAGACGGGACAGGCTGAATGAAAAACTGTTTTTT. Translation: CASRRDRLNEKLFF. The V call is TRBV27, the J call TRBJ1-4; 8 bases align to TRBD1. V shed 6 bases, J shed 5 bases, and the junction held 5 bases outside the gene matches. Germline V gene lookup returns CDR1 MNHEY and CDR2 SMNVEV (reference sequence). The CDR3 runs 14 residues.

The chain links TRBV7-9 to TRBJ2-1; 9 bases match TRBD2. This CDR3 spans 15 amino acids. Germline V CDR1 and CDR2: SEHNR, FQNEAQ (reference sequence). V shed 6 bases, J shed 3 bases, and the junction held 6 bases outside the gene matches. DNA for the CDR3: TGTGCCAGCAGTACGACTAGCGGTTTCTACAATGAGCAGTTCTTC. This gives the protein CASSTTSGFYNEQFF.

The CDR3 region has the DNA TGTGCCAGCATGGAGGGGCTGATGAACACTGAAGCTTTCTTT. It is translated as CASMEGLMNTEAFF. This chain links TRBV9 with TRBJ1-1; perhaps TRBD1 as D (5 bases). The V gene lost 6 bases and the J gene lost 0 bases, with 12 bases spanning the gap. The CDR3 is 14 residues long. Germline CDR1 is SGDLS and CDR2 is YYNGEE.

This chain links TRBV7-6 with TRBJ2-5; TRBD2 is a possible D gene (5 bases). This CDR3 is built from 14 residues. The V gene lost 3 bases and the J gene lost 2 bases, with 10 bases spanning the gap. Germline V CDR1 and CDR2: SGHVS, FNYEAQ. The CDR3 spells CASSFERGQETQYF. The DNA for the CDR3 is TGTGCCAGCAGCTTCGAAAGAGGGCAAGAGACCCAGTACTTC. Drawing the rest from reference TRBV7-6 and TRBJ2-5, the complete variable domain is GAGVSQSPRYKVTKRGQDVALRCDPISGHVSLYWYRQALGQGPEFLTYFNYEAQQDKSGLPNDRFSAERPEGSISTLTIQRTEQRDSAMYRCASSFERGQETQYFGPGTRLLVL.

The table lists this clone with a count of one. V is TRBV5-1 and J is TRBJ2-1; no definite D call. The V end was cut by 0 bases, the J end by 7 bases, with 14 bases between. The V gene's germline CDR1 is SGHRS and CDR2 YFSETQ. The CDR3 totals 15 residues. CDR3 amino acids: CASSLGDMSVNEQFF. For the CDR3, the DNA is TGCGCCAGCAGCTTGGGTGACATGTCAGTAAATGAGCAGTTCTTC.

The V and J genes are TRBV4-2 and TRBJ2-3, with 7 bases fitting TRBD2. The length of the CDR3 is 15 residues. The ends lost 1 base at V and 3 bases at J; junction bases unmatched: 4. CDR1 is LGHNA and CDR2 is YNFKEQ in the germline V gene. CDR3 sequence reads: CASSQAGGNTDTQYF. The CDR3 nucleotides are TGTGCCAGCAGCCAAGCGGGGGGTAATACAGATACGCAGTATTTT.

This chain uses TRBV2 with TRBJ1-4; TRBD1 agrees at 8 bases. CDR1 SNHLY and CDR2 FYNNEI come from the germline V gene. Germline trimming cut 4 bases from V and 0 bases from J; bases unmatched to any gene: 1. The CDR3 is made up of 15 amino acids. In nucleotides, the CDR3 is TGTGCCAGCAGTGGACAGGGGACAACTAATGAAAAACTGTTTTTT. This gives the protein CASSGQGTTNEKLFF.

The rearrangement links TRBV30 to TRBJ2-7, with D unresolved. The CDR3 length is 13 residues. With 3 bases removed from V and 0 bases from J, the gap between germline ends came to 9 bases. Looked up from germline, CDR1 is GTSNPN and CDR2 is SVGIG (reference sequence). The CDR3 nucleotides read TGTGCCTGGAGGACACCCGTCTCCTACGAGCAGTACTTC. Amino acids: CAWRTPVSYEQYF.

The CDR3 DNA reads as TGTGCCAGCAGCTCGCCCCGACAGCTTGGGGATACGCAGTATTTT. Encoded protein: CASSSPRQLGDTQYF. This rearrangement joins TRBV13 to TRBJ2-3; weak D call: TRBD1 (5 bases). The CDR3 runs to 15 residues. Germline values: CDR1 PRHDT, CDR2 FYEKMQ (reference sequence). Trimming removed 4 bases from V and 6 bases from J, with 17 bases in between.

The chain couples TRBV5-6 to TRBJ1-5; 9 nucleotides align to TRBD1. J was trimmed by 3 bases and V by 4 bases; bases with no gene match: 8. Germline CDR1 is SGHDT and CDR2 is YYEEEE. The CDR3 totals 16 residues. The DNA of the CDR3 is TGTGCCAGCAGCCTGGGGACAGGGAGGTCCAATCAGCCCCAGCATTTT. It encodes CASSLGTGRSNQPQHF.

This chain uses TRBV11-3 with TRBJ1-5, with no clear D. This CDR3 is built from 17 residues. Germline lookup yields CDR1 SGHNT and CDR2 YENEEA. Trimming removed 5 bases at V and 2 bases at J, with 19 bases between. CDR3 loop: CASSPSGALIRNQPQHF. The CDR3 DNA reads TGTGCCAGCAGCCCATCCGGTGCGCTGATACGCAATCAGCCCCAGCATTTT.

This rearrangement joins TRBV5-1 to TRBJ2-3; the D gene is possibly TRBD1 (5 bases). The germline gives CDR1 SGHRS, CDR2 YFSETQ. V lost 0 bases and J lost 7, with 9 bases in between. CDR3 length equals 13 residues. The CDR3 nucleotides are TGCGCCAGCAGCTTGGAACCAGGGAATACGCAGTATTTT. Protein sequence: CASSLEPGNTQYF.